This TCR beta chain was captured by sequencing in a study of blood T cell repertoires in COVID-19. The wider study: Whether acute or convalescent, the COVID-19 samples came from the United States, Italy and Spain. T cells, B-cell-depleted T cells, or PBMCs supplied cDNA or gDNA.

All enrollees were about 18 to 100 years old and from approximately 25 US areas. V gave up 3 bases and J gave up 14 bases; unmatched junction bases: 6. From germline, CDR1 is SEHNR and CDR2 FQNEAQ (reference sequence). There are 12 residues in the CDR3. Per the study methods: By means of reference gene primer amplification, nucleated cell counts were estimated. The protocol was immunoSEQ multiplex PCR, while the TCRdb copy is restricted to in-frame clones and leaves out a portion. The D gene and trimming were derived from the DNA, and the V and J assignments and clone size from that table. The table records about 220,000 clones, 90% of them present only once.

This clonotype was sampled from a man aged 25-45 years who had been exposed to COVID-19. V gene TRBV7-9 combines with J gene TRBJ1-4; the match to TRBD1 covers 7 bases. Sequences were obtained from PBMCs or T cells enriched from blood (not recorded which). The DNA of the CDR3 is TGTGCCAGCAGCTTTACAGGGGTGGATCTGTTTTTT. Its protein product is CASSFTGVDLFF.